One and the same sample provided the 30 T cell receptor beta chains below, sequenced in a study of cytomegalovirus exposure and HLA in healthy donors. With 60 Vbeta and 13 Jbeta primers, the PCR was carried out. Profiling relied on immunoSEQ multiplex PCR, and the TCRdb table lists in-frame clones only, not all of them. The sample comprises tens of thousands of clones, around 91% of which are singletons, and 9% to 14% rests with the top ten. Specimen: PBMCs. Source of these receptors: a woman in her twenties or thirties in good health and CMV-seropositive.

The chain has TRBV5-1 and TRBJ2-1; TRBD2 aligns across 11 bases. J lost 3 bases, V lost 4 bases, and 3 bases had no gene match. This CDR3 has 15 amino acids. Germline assignment: CDR1 SGHRS and CDR2 YFSETQ. CDR3 region: CASSGGTSGYNEQFF. The CDR3 nucleotides are TGCGCCAGCAGCGGCGGGACTAGCGGCTACAATGAGCAGTTCTTC.

This clone appeared a few times. The chain combines TRBV6-4 with TRBJ1-5; D possibly corresponds to TRBD1 (6 bases). Germline CDR1 is MRHNA and CDR2 is SNTAGT. This CDR3 is built from 16 residues. Trimming removed 8 bases at V and 3 bases at J, with 20 bases between. The CDR3 here is CASCASTGPSNQPQHF. DNA for the CDR3: TGTGCCAGCTGTGCTTCTACAGGGCCCTCCAATCAGCCCCAGCATTTT.

V usage is TRBV19 and J usage is TRBJ2-7; 9 positions agree with TRBD2. CDR3 size: 13 residues. The J segment lost 0 bases and the V segment lost 8 bases, leaving 2 bases of the junction unmatched. The germline gives CDR1 LNHDA, CDR2 SQIVND (reference sequence). The CDR3 DNA reads TGTGCCAGTCGGACTAGCGTCTCCTACGAGCAGTACTTC. Protein sequence: CASRTSVSYEQYF.

This chain joins TRBV5-1 and TRBJ2-5, with D perhaps TRBD1 (5 bases). The CDR3 has 13 residues. V lost 7 bases and J lost 5, with 15 bases in between. Germline V gives CDR1 SGHRS, CDR2 YFSETQ. In DNA form, the CDR3 reads TGCGCCAGCGGTTATCAGGGTGGCGAGACCCAGTACTTC. It specifies CASGYQGGETQYF. The variable domain in full, with the rest retrieved from reference TRBV5-1 and TRBJ2-5, is KAGVTQTPRYLIKTRGQQVTLSCSPISGHRSVSWYQQTPGQGLQFLFEYFSETQRNKGNFPGRFSGRQFSNSRSEMNVSTLELGDSALYLCASGYQGGETQYFGPGTRLLVL.

The chain employs TRBV4-1 and TRBJ2-3, with D perhaps matching TRBD1 (5 bases). This CDR3 region has 16 residues. Germline V gene sequence: CDR1 MGHRA, CDR2 YSYEKL. The V end lost 5 bases, the J end lost 0 bases, and 15 bases lay between the germline ends. CDR3 coding DNA: TGCGCCAGCAGCACACACCCCAGGGAAAGCACAGATACGCAGTATTTT. Translation: CASSTHPRESTDTQYF.

The chain uses TRBV28 and TRBJ1-5, with D tentatively TRBD1 (6 bases). Germline CDR1 reads MDHEN; CDR2 reads SYDVKM. This CDR3 has 17 amino acids. Trimming removed 3 bases at V and 5 bases at J, with 20 bases between. CDR3 in amino acids: CASSFWGGAGSHQPQHF. The CDR3 DNA reads TGTGCCAGCAGTTTCTGGGGGGGCGCGGGGAGTCATCAGCCCCAGCATTTT.

CDR3 region: CASSLVASGSYMVETQYF. The DNA of the CDR3 is TGTGCCAGCAGCTTAGTGGCTAGCGGGAGCTATATGGTAGAGACCCAGTACTTC. The V call is TRBV7-6, the J call TRBJ2-5; TRBD2 agrees at 10 bases. V trimming: 1 base; J trimming: 4 bases; junction bases outside the gene matches: 12. CDR3 size: 18 residues. Germline V gene sequence: CDR1 SGHVS, CDR2 FNYEAQ.

This chain joins TRBV18 and TRBJ2-2; possibly TRBD2 for D (5 bases). The CDR3 contains 17 residues. Germline V gene lookup returns CDR1 KGHSH and CDR2 LQKENI. The germline V and J ends were trimmed by 2 bases and 3 bases, with 16 bases remaining between them. CDR3 residues: CASSPSRVPGDTGELFF. For the CDR3, the DNA is TGTGCCAGCTCACCATCAAGGGTCCCCGGGGACACCGGGGAGCTGTTTTTT.

This chain connects TRBV7-6 to TRBJ2-1; TRBD2 matches 9 bases. CDR3 length equals 14 residues. Germline V gene lookup returns CDR1 SGHVS and CDR2 FNYEAQ. V lost 5 bases to trimming and J lost 8 bases; unmatched junction nucleotides: 7. CDR3 loop: CASSLGLADYEQFF. The CDR3 coding sequence is TGTGCCAGCAGCCTGGGACTAGCCGACTATGAGCAGTTCTTC.

The DNA for the CDR3 is TGTGCCAGCAGTACCCGAACCGGGACAGGAGGACAGACCCAGTACTTC. It is translated as CASSTRTGTGGQTQYF. The V gene is TRBV28, the J gene TRBJ2-5; 8 bases agree with TRBD1. CDR1 is MDHEN, CDR2 SYDVKM, per germline. This CDR3 region has 16 residues. V shed 5 bases and J 6 bases; nucleotides not matched to a gene: 14. The full variable domain, its missing parts supplied by reference TRBV28 and TRBJ2-5, is DVKVTQSSRYLVKRTGEKVFLECVQDMDHENMFWYRQDPGLGLRLIYFSYDVKMKEKGDIPEGYSVSREKKERFSLILESASTNQTSMYLCASSTRTGTGGQTQYFGPGTRLLVL.

This clone occurred once. The chain uses TRBV27 and TRBJ2-7; 11 bases match TRBD1. V was pared by 0 bases and J by 7 bases, with 14 bases of the junction left unmatched. Germline CDR1 reads MNHEY; CDR2 reads SMNVEV (reference sequence). This CDR3 is 18 amino acids long. CDR3 bases: TGTGCCAGCAGTTTATCCCCCCGGACAGGGGGCATAGTGCGAGAGCAGTACTTC. Protein sequence: CASSLSPRTGGIVREQYF.

This clone was seen once. The V and J genes are TRBV5-1 and TRBJ2-1; no clear D gene. There are 12 residues in the CDR3. Germline V gene data show CDR1 as SGHRS and CDR2 as YFSETQ. V lost 0 bases to trimming and J lost 12 bases, with 10 bases between them. The CDR3 DNA follows: TGCGCCAGCAGCTTGGGCCTAGGAAGGCAGTTCTTC. It codes for CASSLGLGRQFF.

The chain is built from TRBV19 and TRBJ2-7; D is unclear. Germline CDR1 and CDR2: LNHDA and SQIVND (reference sequence). V dropped 4 bases and J dropped 0 bases, with 7 bases sitting between them. This CDR3 region has 13 residues. This chain's CDR3 is CASSSGSSYEQYF. DNA for the CDR3: TGTGCCAGTAGTAGCGGTAGCTCCTACGAGCAGTACTTC.

This clone was observed a few times. The rearrangement uses TRBV19 and TRBJ2-5; TRBD2 matches 9 bases. This CDR3 is 12 amino acids long. J gave up 5 bases and V 5 bases, and 0 bases lay outside the gene matches. In germline, CDR1 is LNHDA, CDR2 SQIVND (reference sequence). The CDR3 is CASSGLAETQYF. The CDR3 coding sequence is TGTGCCAGTAGTGGACTAGCGGAGACCCAGTACTTC.

V and J are TRBV27 and TRBJ2-3; possibly TRBD2 for D (5 bases). CDR3 length: 16 amino acids. Per germline, CDR1 MNHEY and CDR2 SMNVEV (reference sequence). With 5 bases removed from V and 0 bases from J, the gap between germline ends came to 15 bases. The CDR3: CASSPEVSGSTDTQYF. CDR3 nucleotide sequence: TGTGCCAGCAGTCCGGAGGTATCGGGGAGCACAGATACGCAGTATTTT.

A few counts support this clone. The V and J genes are TRBV2 and TRBJ1-2; D is uncertain. CDR1 SNHLY and CDR2 FYNNEI come from the germline V gene. V gave up 6 bases and J gave up 5 bases, with 13 bases separating them. The CDR3 consists of 13 residues. CDR3 in DNA: TGTGCCAGCAGCGACCTTGGGAGTTATGGCTACACCTTC. This translates into CASSDLGSYGYTF. The full variable domain, with the rest looked up from reference TRBV2 and TRBJ1-2, is EPEVTQTPSHQVTQMGQEVILRCVPISNHLYFYWYRQILGQKVEFLVSFYNNEISEKSEIFDDQFSVERPDGSNFTLKIRSTKLEDSAMYFCASSDLGSYGYTFGSGTRLTVV.

The V gene is TRBV7-2, the J gene TRBJ2-2; 7 nucleotides line up with TRBD1. The CDR3 totals 15 residues. CDR1 is SGHTA, CDR2 FQGNSA, per germline. J lost 2 bases, V lost 4 bases, and 4 bases had no gene match. CDR3 bases: TGTGCCAGCAGCTCCCACAGGGGCAACACCGGGGAGCTGTTTTTT. Its protein is CASSSHRGNTGELFF.

The V and J genes are TRBV14 and TRBJ1-1; 9 positions agree with TRBD1. This CDR3 comprises 16 residues. The V segment lost 4 bases and the J segment 1 base; nucleotides outside the gene matches: 7. Germline CDR1 SGHDN, CDR2 FVKESK. The CDR3 DNA sequence: TGTGCCAGCAGCCGATTAGCGGGACAGGGGAACACTGAAGCTTTCTTT. It specifies CASSRLAGQGNTEAFF.

The CDR3 region is CATSRDAGSYNEQFF. DNA for the CDR3: TGTGCCACCAGCAGAGATGCTGGCAGTTACAATGAGCAGTTCTTC. The chain carries TRBV15 and TRBJ2-1, with D unclear. This CDR3 has 15 residues. Germline V CDR1 and CDR2: LNHNV, YYDKDF (reference sequence). The V end was cut by 0 bases, the J end by 4 bases, with 10 bases between.

DNA of the CDR3: TGTGCCAGCAGCCGTTGGCGGGAGACCCAGTACTTC. Protein product: CASSRWRETQYF. The rearrangement joins TRBV7-6 to TRBJ2-5; D not resolved. V gave up 5 bases and J gave up 5 bases, with 9 bases separating them. There are 12 residues in the CDR3. Germline V gives CDR1 SGHVS, CDR2 FNYEAQ.

This clone was recorded once. The chain employs TRBV4-2 and TRBJ2-5; 8 bases map to TRBD1. The CDR3 is 16 amino acids. Germline V lookup: CDR1 LGHNA, CDR2 YNFKEQ. The J segment lost 2 bases and the V segment lost 0 bases, leaving 5 bases of the junction unmatched. The CDR3 sequence: CASSQDMGQVQETQYF. As DNA, the CDR3 is TGTGCCAGCAGCCAAGATATGGGACAGGTGCAAGAGACCCAGTACTTC.

The chain employs TRBV15 and TRBJ1-4; a possible D gene is TRBD1 (5 bases). The ends were cut back, 0 bases at V and 8 bases at J, with 22 bases in the middle. The germline gives CDR1 LNHNV, CDR2 YYDKDF (reference sequence). The CDR3 runs to 18 residues. In DNA form, the CDR3 reads TGTGCCACCAGCAGAGACAGGGATATAGGTGGTGACTGGGAAAAACTGTTTTTT. Amino acid sequence: CATSRDRDIGGDWEKLFF.

J is TRBJ1-2 and V is TRBV15; D not resolved. The CDR3 loop spans 15 amino acids. Germline V gene sequence: CDR1 LNHNV, CDR2 YYDKDF (reference sequence). The V gene lost 4 bases and the J gene lost 1 base, with 13 bases spanning the gap. CDR3 amino acids: CATSIQFRVNYGYTF. The CDR3, as DNA: TGTGCCACCAGCATTCAATTCCGGGTTAACTATGGCTACACCTTC.

This clone was seen once. The V gene is TRBV18, the J gene TRBJ2-5; 8 bases fit TRBD1. Per germline, CDR1 KGHSH and CDR2 LQKENI. The CDR3 spans 15 residues. Germline trimming cut 6 bases from V and 3 bases from J; bases unmatched to any gene: 9. The CDR3 loop is CASSDRNRGKETQYF. CDR3 in DNA: TGTGCCAGCTCTGACCGAAACAGGGGGAAAGAGACCCAGTACTTC.

The sample holds a few counts of this clone. The chain uses TRBV7-6 and TRBJ2-3; 10 nucleotides line up with TRBD2. J gave up 0 bases and V 3 bases, and 3 bases lay outside the gene matches. The CDR3 is 16 residues long. The germline CDR1 and CDR2 sequences are SGHVS and FNYEAQ. The CDR3 nucleotides read TGTGCCAGCAGCTTGGGACTAGCGCCTAGCACAGATACGCAGTATTTT. It translates to CASSLGLAPSTDTQYF. The full variable domain, with the rest looked up from reference TRBV7-6 and TRBJ2-3, is GAGVSQSPRYKVTKRGQDVALRCDPISGHVSLYWYRQALGQGPEFLTYFNYEAQQDKSGLPNDRFSAERPEGSISTLTIQRTEQRDSAMYRCASSLGLAPSTDTQYFGPGTRLTVL.

The chain employs TRBV19 and TRBJ2-2; 9 positions match TRBD2. Germline values: CDR1 LNHDA, CDR2 SQIVND (reference sequence). This CDR3 contains 15 residues. V dropped 10 bases and J dropped 5; count of bases not matched to a gene: 11. CDR3 sequence (DNA): TGTGCCACGGAGAGCGGGAGGCTTAGGACCGGGGAGCTGTTTTTT. It encodes CATESGRLRTGELFF. Drawing the rest from reference TRBV19 and TRBJ2-2, the complete variable domain is DGGITQSPKYLFRKEGQNVTLSCEQNLNHDAMYWYRQDPGQGLRLIYYSQIVNDFQKGDIAEGYSVSREKKESFPLTVTSAQKNPTAFYLCATESGRLRTGELFFGEGSRLTVL.

Comments on this clone: At one end the junction does not follow the germline gene, possibly because of a read error. V and J are TRBV2 and TRBJ2-1, with a weak D call TRBD2 (6 bases). Germline V lookup: CDR1 SNHLY, CDR2 FYNNEI. The CDR3 loop spans 13 amino acids. Written as DNA, the CDR3 is TGTGCCAGCCTTAGGGACTCCAACAATGAGCAGTTCTTC. It is translated as CASLRDSNNEQFF.

The chain employs TRBV23-1 and TRBJ1-2; no clear D gene. TRBV23-1 carries the ORF label, with uncertain function. The CDR3 sequence is 16 residues long. Between the trimmed V and J ends, which lost 3 bases and 5 bases, there was a span of 19 bases. The CDR3 reads CASSHIAWAVAYGYTF. The CDR3 DNA is TGCGCCAGCAGTCACATCGCTTGGGCAGTCGCATATGGCTACACCTTC.

The chain is built from TRBV15 and TRBJ2-1; TRBD2 matches 14 bases. With V trimmed by 5 bases and J by 3 bases, 6 bases remained unmatched. Germline V gene data show CDR1 as LNHNV and CDR2 as YYDKDF (reference sequence). This CDR3 has 17 amino acids. The CDR3 coding sequence is TGTGCCACCAGCTTAGGACTAGCGGGAGGATTCTACAATGAGCAGTTCTTC. This translates into CATSLGLAGGFYNEQFF.

CDR3 bases: TGTGCCAGCAGCTTGAGACAGGGACCACAAGAGACCCAGTACTTC. Its translation is CASSLRQGPQETQYF. The chain employs TRBV5-6 and TRBJ2-5; TRBD1 agrees at 7 bases. The CDR3 extends over 15 amino acids. Trimming took 1 base from V and 2 from J; bases not matched to a gene: 5. Germline V lookup: CDR1 SGHDT, CDR2 YYEEEE.